This T cell receptor (beta chain) was sequenced during a study of cytotoxic CD8 clonotypes in ibrutinib-treated CLL. Study-level background: Response samples were taken after a median of approximately 11 months on treatment, range 6 to 36.

About this clone itself: The antigen is not known.

The study, taken as a whole, reports: Patients showed higher baseline clonality than age-matched healthy donors, and it tracked circulating CD8+ T-cell counts. Shared public clonotypes were rare, and on treatment they either got smaller or stayed the same.

Per germline, CDR1 SGHVS and CDR2 FQNEAQ. V was shortened by 2 bases and J by 0 bases, with 10 bases between the two germline ends. The CDR3 is made up of 15 amino acids. Clones were sequenced by immunoSEQ multiplex PCR, and TCRdb holds only the in-frame ones, with some missing. The table has about 270,000 clones, 76% seen once. This receptor was taken from a human donor with chronic lymphocytic leukemia. This specimen was PBMCs, taken at disease progression, from a patient treated with ibrutinib. V and J are TRBV7-8 and TRBJ1-2; TRBD1 is a possible D gene (6 bases). CDR3 amino acids: CASSLRRGPNYGYTF. The CDR3 DNA sequence: TGTGCCAGCAGCTTACGGCGGGGGCCTAACTATGGCTACACCTTC.